A selection of T cell receptor beta chains follows, all from one sample in a study of blood T cell repertoires in COVID-19. The protocol was immunoSEQ multiplex PCR, while the TCRdb copy is restricted to in-frame clones and leaves out a portion. The sample has about 180,000 clones; approximately 88% are singletons. Sequencing was carried out using peripheral blood. These receptor sequences come from a woman aged 40 to 50 with COVID-19, enrolled during active disease. CDR3s include the opening cysteine and the closing phenylalanine or tryptophan. D genes are given only for firm matches. Only part of the rows carry a size: once, few, many, or a class if the clone is expanded.

d_call j_call v_call clone_size cdr3_nt cdr3_aa
TRBD1 TRBJ2-7 TRBV29-1 - TGCAGCGTTGAAGACGTTTATGACAGGGGTCCCCCCTACGAGCAGTACTTC CSVEDVYDRGPPYEQYF
- TRBJ2-6 TRBV29-1 - TGCAGCGTGACAGGCCGCTCTGGGGCCAACGTCCTGACTTTC CSVTGRSGANVLTF
- TRBJ1-1 TRBV7-9 - TGTGCCAGCAGCTCCCTACTGAACACTGAAGCTTTCTTT CASSSLLNTEAFF
- TRBJ2-7 TRBV2 few TGTGCCAGCGGCAAGACTTCCCCCTACGAGCAGTACTTC CASGKTSPYEQYF
- TRBJ2-2 TRBV2 few TGTGCCAGCAATCTCGGCGGGAACACCGGGGAGCTGTTTTTT CASNLGGNTGELFF
- TRBJ1-3 TRBV15 - TGTGCCACCAGCAGAGAAATACAGGCCCTTAGTGGAAACACCATATATTTT CATSREIQALSGNTIYF
TRBD1 TRBJ1-2 TRBV24-1 - TGTGCCACCAGTGATTTGATAGACAGGGGGTGCGGCTACACCTTC CATSDLIDRGCGYTF
- TRBJ2-7 TRBV29-1 - TGCAGCGTTGAAGTCCTAAGCTCCTACGAGCAGTACTTC CSVEVLSSYEQYF
- TRBJ1-6 TRBV3-1/TRBV3-2 once TGTGCCAGCAGCCAAGCCGGCGGGGGCAGAAATTCACCCCTCCACTTT CASSQAGGGRNSPLHF
- TRBJ1-1 TRBV19 - TGTGCCAGTAGTATGATAGGGGATATCGAAGCTTTCTTT CASSMIGDIEAFF
- TRBJ1-2 TRBV5-1 many TGCGCCAGCGCGACGACAGCCGGGTCTGGCTACACCTTC CASATTAGSGYTF
TRBD1 TRBJ1-2 TRBV4-2 - TGTGCCAGCAGACAGGGGGCTGAGGGCTACACCTTC CASRQGAEGYTF
- TRBJ1-1 TRBV6-6 - TGTGCCAGCGGGGTCAAAGGGGCGGACACTGAAGCTTTCTTT CASGVKGADTEAFF
- TRBJ2-3 TRBV11-2 once TGTGCCAGCAACACACATTCCCTTCGCAGGCTCACAGATACGCAGTATTTT CASNTHSLRRLTDTQYF
- TRBJ1-2 TRBV9 - TGTGCCAGCAGCGTAGCGGGTGGGGGACTCAACTATGGCTACACCTTC CASSVAGGGLNYGYTF
- TRBJ1-2 TRBV24-1 - TGTGCCACCAGCTCGGACAGTAACTATGGCTACACCTTC CATSSDSNYGYTF
TRBD2 TRBJ2-7 TRBV27 few TGTGCCAGCAGTCGGACTAGCGGCTTATACGAGCAGTACTTC CASSRTSGLYEQYF
- TRBJ2-3 TRBV7-6 - TGTGCCAGCAGCCCCCAGAACAGACCCACAGATACGCAGTATTTT CASSPQNRPTDTQYF
TRBD1 TRBJ2-5 TRBV15 - TGTGCCACCAGCATCCCTGGGACAGGGCAAGAGACCCAGTACTTC CATSIPGTGQETQYF
- TRBJ1-5 TRBV5-6 - TGTGCCAGCAGCCGGGGACAATTAAGGAATCAGCCCCAGCATTTT CASSRGQLRNQPQHF
- TRBJ2-3 TRBV9 - TGTGCCAGCAGCGTAGCCCCGACAGATACGCAGTATTTT CASSVAPTDTQYF
- TRBJ1-6 TRBV12-3/TRBV12-4 few TGTGCCAGCAGTTTGCAGGGCCAGTCACCCCTCCACTTT CASSLQGQSPLHF
TRBD1 TRBJ1-2 TRBV6-5 - TGTGCCAGCAGTCCGCGACAGGGAAGCTATGGCTACACCTTC CASSPRQGSYGYTF
TRBD1 TRBJ1-4 TRBV11-2 - TGTGCCAGCAGCCCTCCGGGACAGGATGAAAAACTGTTTTTT CASSPPGQDEKLFF
TRBD2 TRBJ2-1 TRBV7-6 - TGTGCCAGCAGCTTAGTCTTTCTTAGCGGGGGGGCGATTACCTACAATGAGCAGTTCTTC CASSLVFLSGGAITYNEQFF
TRBD1 TRBJ1-6 TRBV28 - TGTGCCAGCAGTTTCCCGACAGGGTCGGGAAATTCACCCCTCCACTTT CASSFPTGSGNSPLHF
- TRBJ2-7 TRBV2 - TGTGCCAGCAGTAGGACAGCAACAGAGCCCCATAACTTC CASSRTATEPHNF
- TRBJ1-2 TRBV14 - TGTGCCAGCAGCCAAGATCCCCCGGACTATGGCTACACCTTC CASSQDPPDYGYTF
- TRBJ2-6 TRBV5-6 - TGTGCCAGCAGCGGAGCAGGGGGACTCTCTGGGGCCAACGTCCTGACTTTC CASSGAGGLSGANVLTF
TRBD2 TRBJ2-7 TRBV6-5 - TGTGCCAGCGAGGGACTAGCAGGCTACGAGCAGTACTTC CASEGLAGYEQYF
TRBD1 TRBJ1-2 TRBV14 few TGTGCCAGCAGCCTACAGGGGGCCGGTGGCTACACCTTC CASSLQGAGGYTF
TRBD1 TRBJ1-1 TRBV11-2 - TGTGCCAGCAGCCGTACAAATGACAGGGGCCCTGAAGCTTTCTTT CASSRTNDRGPEAFF
TRBD1 TRBJ1-5 TRBV10-3 - TGTGCCATCAGGGACAGGGGGAGACAGCCCCAGCATTTT CAIRDRGRQPQHF
- TRBJ1-1 TRBV14 - TGTGCCAGCAGCCAAGTTGGGGCAGCCATGTGGATATACAACACTGAAGCTTTCTTT CASSQVGAAMWIYNTEAFF
TRBD1 TRBJ2-1 TRBV5-1 - TGCGCCAGCAGCTTGGTAAAGGGGGCTTACAATGAGCAGTTCTTC CASSLVKGAYNEQFF
- TRBJ1-6 TRBV6-1 - TGTGCCAGCAGTGAAGCCGGAACAGGGACCCATTCACCCCTCCACTTT CASSEAGTGTHSPLHF
- TRBJ2-7 TRBV28 once TGTGCCAGCAGTTTTTCAGCCTACGAGCAGTACTTC CASSFSAYEQYF
TRBD2 TRBJ2-1 TRBV10-3 - TGTGCCACATATAGCGGGCTATACAATGAGCAGTTCTTC CATYSGLYNEQFF
- TRBJ2-3 TRBV27 - TGTGCCAGCAGTACCCCATACTCAGATACGCAGTATTTT CASSTPYSDTQYF
- TRBJ1-2 TRBV12-3/TRBV12-4 - TGTGCCAGCAGTTTCACAGGGAACTATGGCTACACCTTC CASSFTGNYGYTF
- TRBJ1-3 TRBV6-5 - TGTGCCAGCCGTCAAACAGGGTCGGGAAACACCATATATTTT CASRQTGSGNTIYF
- TRBJ1-5 TRBV10-1 - TGCGCCACCCTCGACTCGCCCGGCGGGGATCAGCCCCAGCATTTT CATLDSPGGDQPQHF
TRBD2 TRBJ2-2 TRBV18 once TGTGCCAGCTCACCGATAGCGGGGCCCCCGAACACCGGGGAGCTGTTTTTT CASSPIAGPPNTGELFF
- TRBJ1-5 TRBV6-1 - TGTGCCAGCAGTGAATCTTCGAGCCGCAGGTCCCAGCATTTT CASSESSSRRSQHF
TRBD1 TRBJ2-1 TRBV4-2 - TGTGCCAGCAGCCAAGGCGGACAGGGGGGCTACAATGAGCAGTTCTTC CASSQGGQGGYNEQFF
TRBD2 TRBJ2-1 TRBV6-4 many TGTGCCAGCAGTGACTCGGGACTAGCGAGCTCCTACAATGAGCAGTTCTTC CASSDSGLASSYNEQFF
TRBD1 TRBJ1-1 TRBV6-1 - TGTGCCAGCAGTGAAGGACAGGGGCTCAACACTGAAGCTTTCTTT CASSEGQGLNTEAFF
- TRBJ2-3 TRBV6-1 - TGTGCCAGCAGTGAAGCGCGGATTAACGCTGTAACAGATACGCAGTATTTT CASSEARINAVTDTQYF
- TRBJ1-1 TRBV7-9 once TGTGCCAGCAGCCGCGGGGGGAACACTGAAGCTTTCTTT CASSRGGNTEAFF
TRBD1 TRBJ1-2 TRBV27 once TGTGCCAGCAGTCCCAAGACAGGGTGGTATGGCTACACCTTC CASSPKTGWYGYTF